Listed below are T cell receptor beta chains from one sample, sequenced in a study of blood T cells in healthy people across ages. TCRdb recomputed calls from the 5' RACE reads with MiXCR, one row per CDR3 protein. This table has about 680,000 distinct CDR3 sequences, about 52% appearing once. Sequenced sample: blood. These receptors were taken from a woman aged 60-70 years in good health. The CDR3 runs from the conserved cysteine through the conserved F or W. A D gene is named only where the DNA matches it firmly. The size entry is marked missing in some rows and otherwise reads once, few, many or a size class.

clone_size d_call j_call v_call cdr3_aa
NA TRBD1 TRBJ2-7 TRBV27 CASSTRQGGSSLDISYEQYF
NA NA TRBJ1-4 TRBV15 CATSMTGAGPNEKLFF
NA NA TRBJ2-1 TRBV6-2/TRBV6-3 CASTHGGAYNEQFF
few NA TRBJ2-7 TRBV10-3 CAISESSDEQYF
NA TRBD2 TRBJ2-1 TRBV29-1 CSASMGDYYNEQFF
few NA TRBJ2-1 TRBV5-1 CASSLLGATYNEQFF
NA TRBD1 TRBJ1-5 TRBV2 CASKRQGDPQHF
few NA TRBJ1-1 TRBV7-2 CASSLNRGDTEAFF
few NA TRBJ1-2 TRBV30 CASSVDPDSNGYTF
few TRBD2 TRBJ2-1 TRBV7-2 CASTKAGVKDEQFF
NA NA TRBJ1-1 TRBV20-1 CSARSGTGGAFF
NA NA TRBJ2-2 TRBV5-1 CASSSARRNTGELFF
NA NA TRBJ1-1 TRBV7-3 CASSQTPNTEAFF
few TRBD2 TRBJ2-7 TRBV2 CASSERLAGAYEQYF
NA NA TRBJ2-5 TRBV5-1 CASSLTQPQETQYF
NA NA TRBJ2-3 TRBV19 CASSIPTGLPDTQYF
NA NA TRBJ2-7 TRBV12-3/TRBV12-4 CASSLQGGLGGQYF
few NA TRBJ2-3 TRBV25-1 CASSERGAGDTQYF
NA NA TRBJ1-5 TRBV6-5 CASSTGSNIGPQHF
NA NA TRBJ2-7 TRBV5-1 CASSPRPTGSYEQYF
many TRBD2 TRBJ2-1 TRBV20-1 CSARGGGGASGMSYNEQFF
few NA TRBJ1-1 TRBV27 CASSLRRDQNTEAFF
NA NA TRBJ1-1 TRBV2 CASSVQGNTEAFF
few TRBD2 TRBJ2-7 TRBV12-3/TRBV12-4 CASRRLAGGPYEQYF
NA NA TRBJ2-7 TRBV5-6 CASSLGAGIEQYF
NA NA TRBJ2-3 TRBV4-1 CASSQVPTDTQYF
NA TRBD1 TRBJ2-5 TRBV20-1 CSATLRGRETQYF
once NA TRBJ1-2 TRBV2 CASSNSPDEVYGYTF
NA NA TRBJ1-2 TRBV9 CASSVQTGFSGYTF
NA NA TRBJ1-4 TRBV30 CAWSGGATNEKLFF
once TRBD2 TRBJ2-5 TRBV12-3/TRBV12-4 CASSFTSATHNEQYF